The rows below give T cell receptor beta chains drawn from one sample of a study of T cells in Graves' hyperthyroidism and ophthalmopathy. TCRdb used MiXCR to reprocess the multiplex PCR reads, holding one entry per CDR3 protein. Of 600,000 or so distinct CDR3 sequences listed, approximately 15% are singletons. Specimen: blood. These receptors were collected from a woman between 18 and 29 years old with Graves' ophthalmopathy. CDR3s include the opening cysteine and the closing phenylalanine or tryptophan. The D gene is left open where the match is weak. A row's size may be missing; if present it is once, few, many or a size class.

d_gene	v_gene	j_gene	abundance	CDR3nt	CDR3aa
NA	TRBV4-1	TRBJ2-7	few	TGCGCCAGCAGCCAACTAAGGGGCCCTGATCGAGACGAGCAGTACTTC	CASSQLRGPDRDEQYF
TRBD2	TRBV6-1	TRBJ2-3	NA	TGTGCCAGCAGGCCCCTAGCGGGAGGTTGGGATACGCAGTATTTT	CASRPLAGGWDTQYF
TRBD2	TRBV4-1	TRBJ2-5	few	TGTGCCAGCAGCTTAGGGACTAGCGGGAGTGAGGAGACCCAGTACTTC	CASSLGTSGSEETQYF
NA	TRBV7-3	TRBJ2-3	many	TGTGCCAGCAGCCTTACAGGGTTGGAAACAGATACGCAGTATTTT	CASSLTGLETDTQYF
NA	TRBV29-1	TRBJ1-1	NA	TGCAGCGGCGGACCGGGGGGCACTGAAGCTTTCTTT	CSGGPGGTEAFF
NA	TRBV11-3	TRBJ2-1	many	TGTGCCAGCAGCTTAACCGATGAGCAGTTCTTC	CASSLTDEQFF
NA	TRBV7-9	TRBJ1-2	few	TGTGCCAGCAGCAGGGGGGCCTCTAACTATGGCTACACCTTC	CASSRGASNYGYTF
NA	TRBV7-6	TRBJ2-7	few	TGTGCCAGCAGCCGGACCCCTCTGCGATACTACGAGCAGTACTTC	CASSRTPLRYYEQYF
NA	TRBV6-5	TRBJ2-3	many	TGTGCCAGCAGTTACTCCCCCGAACGGACAGATACGCAGTATTTT	CASSYSPERTDTQYF
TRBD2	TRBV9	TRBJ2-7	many	TGTGCCAGCAGCGTAGGGCTAGCGGGGAGCTCCTACGAGCAGTACTTC	CASSVGLAGSSYEQYF
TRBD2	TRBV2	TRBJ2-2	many	TGTGCCAGCAGCTCGACTAGCGGGTACACCGGGGAGCTGTTTTTT	CASSSTSGYTGELFF
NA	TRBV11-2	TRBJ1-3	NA	TGTGCCAGCAGCCCCGGTTATATACGGGACGGAGGAAACACCATATATTTT	CASSPGYIRDGGNTIYF
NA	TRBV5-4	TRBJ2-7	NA	TGTGCCAGCAGCTTTGGACAGTCGAGCTCCTACGAGCAGTACTTC	CASSFGQSSSYEQYF
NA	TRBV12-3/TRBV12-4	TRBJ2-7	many	TGTGCCACCGGGAGCGAGGACAGACCCTACGAGCAGTACTTC	CATGSEDRPYEQYF
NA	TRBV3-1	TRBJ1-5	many	TGTGCCAGCAGCCAAGGAACCAACACAGGTCAGCCCCAGCATTTT	CASSQGTNTGQPQHF
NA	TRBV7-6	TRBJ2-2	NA	TGTGCCAGCAGTTCTATCGGTTGGGTCGACACCGGGGAGCTGTTTTTT	CASSSIGWVDTGELFF
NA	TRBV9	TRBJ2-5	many	TGTGCCAGCAGCGTAGAGGGCTACAAAGAGACCCAGTACTTC	CASSVEGYKETQYF
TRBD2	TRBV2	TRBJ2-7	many	TGTGCCAGCAGTAAGAGGACTAGCGGGTCATACGAGCAGTACTTC	CASSKRTSGSYEQYF
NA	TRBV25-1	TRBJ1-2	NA	TGTGCCAGCAGTGAAGCGGGCGGGGCGGTCGGCTACACCTTC	CASSEAGGAVGYTF
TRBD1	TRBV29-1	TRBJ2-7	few	TGCAGCGTTGAGTTTGCGGGACAGGCAGGCTACGAGCAGTACTTC	CSVEFAGQAGYEQYF
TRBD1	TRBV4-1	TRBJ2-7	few	TGCGCCAGCAGCCAAGATAAGAACAGGGGTACTTACGAGCAGTACTTC	CASSQDKNRGTYEQYF
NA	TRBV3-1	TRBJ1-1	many	TGTGCCAGCAGCCAAGGTCCCGGCATGAACACTGAAGCTTTCTTT	CASSQGPGMNTEAFF
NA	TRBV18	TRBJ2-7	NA	TGTGCCAGCTCACCACCGGAGAGCTACGAGCAGTACTTC	CASSPPESYEQYF
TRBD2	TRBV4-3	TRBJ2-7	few	TGCGCCAGCAGCCAAGGATCGGGACTAACCTACGAGCAGTACTTC	CASSQGSGLTYEQYF
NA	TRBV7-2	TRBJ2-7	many	TGTGCCAGCAGCTTAGGTTTTAGGTCCTACGAGCAGTACTTC	CASSLGFRSYEQYF
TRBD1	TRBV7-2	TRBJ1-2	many	TGTGCCAGCACCGAGGGGGGACAGGGGATGAGCTACACCTTC	CASTEGGQGMSYTF